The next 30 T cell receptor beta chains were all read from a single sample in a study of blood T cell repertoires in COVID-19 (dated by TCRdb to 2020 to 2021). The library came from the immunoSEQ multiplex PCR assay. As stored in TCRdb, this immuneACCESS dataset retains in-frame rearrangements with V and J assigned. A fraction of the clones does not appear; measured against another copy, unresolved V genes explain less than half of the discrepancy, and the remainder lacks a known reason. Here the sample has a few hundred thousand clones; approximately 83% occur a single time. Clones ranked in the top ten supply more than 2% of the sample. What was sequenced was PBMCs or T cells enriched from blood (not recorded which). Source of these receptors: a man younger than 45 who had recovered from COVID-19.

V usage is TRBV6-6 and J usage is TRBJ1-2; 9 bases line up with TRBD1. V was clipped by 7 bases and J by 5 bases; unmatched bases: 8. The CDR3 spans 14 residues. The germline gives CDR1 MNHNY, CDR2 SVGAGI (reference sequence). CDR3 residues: CASTDRGTGYGYTF. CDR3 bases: TGTGCCAGCACGGACAGGGGAACTGGGTATGGCTACACCTTC.

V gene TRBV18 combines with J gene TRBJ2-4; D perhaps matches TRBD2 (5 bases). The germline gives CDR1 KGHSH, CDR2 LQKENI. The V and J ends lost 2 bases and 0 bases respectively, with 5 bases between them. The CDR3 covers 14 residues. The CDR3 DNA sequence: TGTGCCAGCTCACCAGGACTAGCCAAAAACATTCAGTACTTC. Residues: CASSPGLAKNIQYF.

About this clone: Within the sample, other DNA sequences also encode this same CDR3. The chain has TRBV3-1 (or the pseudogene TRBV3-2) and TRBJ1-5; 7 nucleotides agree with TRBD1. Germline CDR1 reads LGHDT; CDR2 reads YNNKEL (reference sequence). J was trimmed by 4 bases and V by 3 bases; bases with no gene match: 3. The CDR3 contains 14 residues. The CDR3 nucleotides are TGTGCCAGCAGCCAGACAGGGAATAATCAGCCCCAGCATTTT. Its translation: CASSQTGNNQPQHF.

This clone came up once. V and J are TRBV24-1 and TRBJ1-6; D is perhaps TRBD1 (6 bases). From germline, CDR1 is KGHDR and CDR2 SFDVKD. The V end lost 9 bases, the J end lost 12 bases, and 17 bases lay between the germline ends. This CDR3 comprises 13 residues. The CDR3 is CATSRDIGGPLHF. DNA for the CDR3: TGTGCCACCTCACGGGACATTGGTGGACCCCTCCACTTT.

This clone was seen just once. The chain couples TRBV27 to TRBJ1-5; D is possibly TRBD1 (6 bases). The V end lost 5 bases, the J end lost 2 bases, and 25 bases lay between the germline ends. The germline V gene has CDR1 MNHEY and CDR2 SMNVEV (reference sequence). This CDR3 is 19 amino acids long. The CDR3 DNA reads TGTGCCAGCAGTCCTTCCACGCTCTTTTTCAGGGGCGGCAATCAGCCCCAGCATTTT. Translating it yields CASSPSTLFFRGGNQPQHF.

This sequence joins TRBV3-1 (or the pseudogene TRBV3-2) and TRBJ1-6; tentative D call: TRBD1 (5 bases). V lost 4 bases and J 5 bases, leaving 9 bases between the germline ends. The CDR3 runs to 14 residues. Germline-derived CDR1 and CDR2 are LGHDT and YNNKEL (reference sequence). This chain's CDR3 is CASSRETDNSPLHF. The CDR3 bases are TGTGCCAGCAGCCGAGAGACAGATAATTCACCCCTCCACTTT.

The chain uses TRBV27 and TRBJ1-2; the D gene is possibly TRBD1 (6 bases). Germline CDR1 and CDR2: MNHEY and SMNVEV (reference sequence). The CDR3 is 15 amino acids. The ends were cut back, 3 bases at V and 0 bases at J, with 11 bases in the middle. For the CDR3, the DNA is TGTGCCAGCAGTTTGTCCAGGACAGCTAACTATGGCTACACCTTC. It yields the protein CASSLSRTANYGYTF.

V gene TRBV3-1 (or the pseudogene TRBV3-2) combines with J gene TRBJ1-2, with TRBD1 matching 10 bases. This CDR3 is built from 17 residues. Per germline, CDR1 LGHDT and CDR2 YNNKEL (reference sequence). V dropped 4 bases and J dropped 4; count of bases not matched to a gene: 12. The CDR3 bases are TGTGCCAGCAGCCTTTACAGGGGACAGGGGCTTTTCTATGGCTACACCTTC. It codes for CASSLYRGQGLFYGYTF.

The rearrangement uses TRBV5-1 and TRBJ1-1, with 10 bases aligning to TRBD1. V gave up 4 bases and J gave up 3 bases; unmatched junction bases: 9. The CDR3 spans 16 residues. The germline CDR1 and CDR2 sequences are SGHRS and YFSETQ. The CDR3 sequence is CASSPTDRGLYTEAFF. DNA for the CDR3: TGCGCCAGCAGCCCGACAGACAGGGGGCTCTACACTGAAGCTTTCTTT.

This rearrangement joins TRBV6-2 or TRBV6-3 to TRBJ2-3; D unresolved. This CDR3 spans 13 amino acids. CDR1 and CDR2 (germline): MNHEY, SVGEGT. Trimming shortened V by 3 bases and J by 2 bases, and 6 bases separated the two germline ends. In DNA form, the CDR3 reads TGTGCCAGCAGTTATCAGGCCACAGATACGCAGTATTTT. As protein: CASSYQATDTQYF.

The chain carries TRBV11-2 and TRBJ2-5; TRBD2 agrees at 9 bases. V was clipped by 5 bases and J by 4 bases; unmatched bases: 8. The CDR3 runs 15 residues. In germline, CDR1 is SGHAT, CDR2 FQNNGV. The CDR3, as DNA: TGTGCCAGCAGCAGCACCGGGACTAGCTTAGAGACCCAGTACTTC. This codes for CASSSTGTSLETQYF.

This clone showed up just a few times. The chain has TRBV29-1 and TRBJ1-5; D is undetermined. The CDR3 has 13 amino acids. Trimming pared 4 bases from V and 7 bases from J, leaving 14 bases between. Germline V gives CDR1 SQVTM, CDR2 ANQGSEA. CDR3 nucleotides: TGCAGCGTTGTGCTGAGGGAAGGGCAGCCCCAGCATTTT. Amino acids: CSVVLREGQPQHF.

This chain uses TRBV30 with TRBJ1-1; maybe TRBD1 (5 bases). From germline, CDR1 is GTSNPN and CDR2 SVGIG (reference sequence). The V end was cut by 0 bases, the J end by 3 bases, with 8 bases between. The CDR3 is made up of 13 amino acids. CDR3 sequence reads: CAWSVRGYTEAFF. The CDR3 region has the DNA TGTGCCTGGAGTGTACGGGGGTACACTGAAGCTTTCTTT.

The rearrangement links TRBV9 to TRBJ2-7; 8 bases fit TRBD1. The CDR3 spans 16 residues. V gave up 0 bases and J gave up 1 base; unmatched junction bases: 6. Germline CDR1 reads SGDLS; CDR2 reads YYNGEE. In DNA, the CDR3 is TGTGCCAGCAGCGTAGGGTCCCAGGGGGCATCCTACGAGCAGTACTTC. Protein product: CASSVGSQGASYEQYF.

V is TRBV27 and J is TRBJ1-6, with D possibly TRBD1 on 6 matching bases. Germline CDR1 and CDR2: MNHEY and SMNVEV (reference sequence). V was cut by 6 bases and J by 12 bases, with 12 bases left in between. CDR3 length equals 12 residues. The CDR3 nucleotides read TGTGCCAGCAGCCTACCAGGGGAACCCCTCCACTTT. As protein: CASSLPGEPLHF.

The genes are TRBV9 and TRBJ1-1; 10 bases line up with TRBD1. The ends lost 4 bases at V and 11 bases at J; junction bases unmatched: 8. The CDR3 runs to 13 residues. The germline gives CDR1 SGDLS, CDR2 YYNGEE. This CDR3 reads CASSSDRGKMAFF. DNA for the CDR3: TGTGCCAGCAGCTCGGACAGGGGGAAGATGGCTTTCTTT.

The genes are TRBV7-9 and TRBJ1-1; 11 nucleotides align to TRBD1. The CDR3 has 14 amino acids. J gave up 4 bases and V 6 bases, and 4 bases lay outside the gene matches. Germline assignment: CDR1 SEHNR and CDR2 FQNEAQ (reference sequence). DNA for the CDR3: TGTGCCAGCAGGGACAGGGGGCGTATCACTGAAGCTTTCTTT. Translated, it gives CASRDRGRITEAFF.

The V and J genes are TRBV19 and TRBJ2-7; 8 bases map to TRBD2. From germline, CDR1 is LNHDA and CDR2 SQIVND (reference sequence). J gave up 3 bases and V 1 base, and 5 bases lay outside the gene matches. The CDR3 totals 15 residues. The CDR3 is CASSIGGTRRYEQYF. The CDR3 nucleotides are TGTGCCAGTAGTATAGGGGGGACTAGACGCTACGAGCAGTACTTC.

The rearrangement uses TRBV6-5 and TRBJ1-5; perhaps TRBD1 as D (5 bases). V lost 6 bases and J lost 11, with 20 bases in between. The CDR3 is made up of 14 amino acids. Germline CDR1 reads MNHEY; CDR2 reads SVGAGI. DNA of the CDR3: TGTGCCAGCAGCCAAAAGGCAGGGATCTTGGCCCAGCATTTT. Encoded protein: CASSQKAGILAQHF.

CDR3 in DNA: TGCGCCAGCAGCTTGCAGGGGAGCTCCTACGAGCAGTACTTC. Its translation is CASSLQGSSYEQYF. The chain joins TRBV5-1 to TRBJ2-7; possible D gene TRBD1, 6 bases. V lost 1 base and J 0 bases, leaving 8 bases between the germline ends. The CDR3 contains 14 residues. Germline V lookup: CDR1 SGHRS, CDR2 YFSETQ.

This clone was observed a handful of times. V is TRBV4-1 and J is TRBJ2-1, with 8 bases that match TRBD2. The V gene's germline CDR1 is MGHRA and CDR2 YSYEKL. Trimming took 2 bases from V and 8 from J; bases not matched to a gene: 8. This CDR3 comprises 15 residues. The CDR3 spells CASSQPFLAGHEQFF. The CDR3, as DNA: TGCGCCAGCAGCCAACCGTTTCTAGCGGGCCATGAGCAGTTCTTC.

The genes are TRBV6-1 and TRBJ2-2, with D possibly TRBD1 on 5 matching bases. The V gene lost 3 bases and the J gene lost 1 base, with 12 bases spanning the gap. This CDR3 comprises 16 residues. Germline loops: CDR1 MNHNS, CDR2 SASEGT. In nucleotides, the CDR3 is TGTGCCAGCAGTGAGGTATACAGGAGGAACACCGGGGAGCTGTTTTTT. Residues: CASSEVYRRNTGELFF.

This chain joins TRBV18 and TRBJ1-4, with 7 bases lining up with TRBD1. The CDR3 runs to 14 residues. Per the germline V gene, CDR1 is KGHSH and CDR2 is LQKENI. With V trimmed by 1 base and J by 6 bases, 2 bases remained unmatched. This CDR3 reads CASSPRDSDEKLFF. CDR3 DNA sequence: TGTGCCAGCTCACCACGGGACAGTGATGAAAAACTGTTTTTT.

The CDR3 coding sequence is TGCAGCGTTGATATGGGACAGGGTAATGAGCAGTTCTTC. Amino acids: CSVDMGQGNEQFF. This chain connects TRBV29-1 to TRBJ2-1; 9 nucleotides line up with TRBD1. Per germline, CDR1 SQVTM and CDR2 ANQGSEA. V lost 3 bases and J lost 7; bases outside the gene matches: 4. The CDR3 totals 13 residues.

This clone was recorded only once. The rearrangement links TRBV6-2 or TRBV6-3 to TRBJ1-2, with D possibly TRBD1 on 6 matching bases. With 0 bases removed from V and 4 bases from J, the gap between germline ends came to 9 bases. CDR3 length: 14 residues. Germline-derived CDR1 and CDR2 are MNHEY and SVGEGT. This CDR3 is CASSYSPGAYGYTF. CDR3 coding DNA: TGTGCCAGCAGTTACTCTCCAGGGGCCTATGGCTACACCTTC.

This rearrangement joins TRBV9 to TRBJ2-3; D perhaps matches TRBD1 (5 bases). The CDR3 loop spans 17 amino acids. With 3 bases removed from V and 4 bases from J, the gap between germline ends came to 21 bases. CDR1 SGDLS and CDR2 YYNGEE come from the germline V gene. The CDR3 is CASSGPNSQGWPDTQYF. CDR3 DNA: TGTGCCAGCAGCGGACCTAATTCCCAGGGTTGGCCAGATACGCAGTATTTT.

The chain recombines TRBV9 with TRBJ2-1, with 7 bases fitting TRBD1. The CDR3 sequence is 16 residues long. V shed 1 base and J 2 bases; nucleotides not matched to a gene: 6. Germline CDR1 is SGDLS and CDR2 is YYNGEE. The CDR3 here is CASSVSGTDTYNEQFF. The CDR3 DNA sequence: TGTGCCAGCAGCGTAAGTGGGACAGATACCTACAATGAGCAGTTCTTC. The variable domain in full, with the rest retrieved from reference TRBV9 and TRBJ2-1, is DSGVTQTPKHLITATGQRVTLRCSPRSGDLSVYWYQQSLDQGLQFLIQYYNGEERAKGNILERFSAQQFPDLHSELNLSSLELGDSALYFCASSVSGTDTYNEQFFGPGTRLTVL.

CDR3 region: CASSSPGQGAHYEQYF. The CDR3 bases are TGTGCCAGCAGTTCCCCAGGACAGGGGGCACACTACGAGCAGTACTTC. The V call is TRBV6-5, the J call TRBJ2-7, with TRBD1 matching 11 bases. Trimming removed 4 bases from V and 3 bases from J; junction bases left unmatched: 8. The germline V gene has CDR1 MNHEY and CDR2 SVGAGI. CDR3 size: 16 residues.

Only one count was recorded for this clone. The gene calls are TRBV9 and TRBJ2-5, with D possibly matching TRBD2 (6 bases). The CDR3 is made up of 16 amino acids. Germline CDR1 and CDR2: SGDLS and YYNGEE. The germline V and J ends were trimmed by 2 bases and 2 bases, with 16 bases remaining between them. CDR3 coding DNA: TGTGCCAGCAGCGTCCCCTCGGAGGGAGTTCAAGAGACCCAGTACTTC. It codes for CASSVPSEGVQETQYF.

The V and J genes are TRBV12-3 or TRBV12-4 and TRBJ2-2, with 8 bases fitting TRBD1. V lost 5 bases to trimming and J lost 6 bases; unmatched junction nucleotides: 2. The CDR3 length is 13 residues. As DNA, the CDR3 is TGTGCCAGCAGTCGGACAGGGTCCGGGGAGCTGTTTTTT. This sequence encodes CASSRTGSGELFF.